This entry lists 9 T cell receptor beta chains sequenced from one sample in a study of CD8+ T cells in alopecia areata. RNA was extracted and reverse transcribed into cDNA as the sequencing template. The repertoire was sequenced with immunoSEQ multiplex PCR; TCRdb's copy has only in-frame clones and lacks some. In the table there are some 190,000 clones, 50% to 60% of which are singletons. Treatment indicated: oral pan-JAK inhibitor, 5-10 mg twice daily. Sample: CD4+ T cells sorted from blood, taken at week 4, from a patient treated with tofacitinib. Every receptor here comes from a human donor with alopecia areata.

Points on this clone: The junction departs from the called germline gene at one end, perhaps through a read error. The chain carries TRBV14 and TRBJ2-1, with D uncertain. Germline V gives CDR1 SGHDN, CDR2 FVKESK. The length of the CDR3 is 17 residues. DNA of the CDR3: TGTGCCAGCAGTCAAGGGTCCGGATTAAGCTCCTACAATGAGCAGTTCTTC. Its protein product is CASSQGSGLSSYNEQFF.

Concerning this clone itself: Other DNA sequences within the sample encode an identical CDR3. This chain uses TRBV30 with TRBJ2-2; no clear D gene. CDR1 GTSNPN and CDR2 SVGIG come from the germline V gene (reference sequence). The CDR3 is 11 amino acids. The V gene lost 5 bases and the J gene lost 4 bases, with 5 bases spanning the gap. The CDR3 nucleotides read TGTGCCTGGGGACGCACCGGGGAGCTGTTTTTT. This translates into CAWGRTGELFF.

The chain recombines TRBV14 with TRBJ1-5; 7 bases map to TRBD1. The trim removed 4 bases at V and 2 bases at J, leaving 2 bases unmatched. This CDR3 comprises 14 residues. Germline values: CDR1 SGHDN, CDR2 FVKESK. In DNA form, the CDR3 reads TGTGCCAGCAGCCGGACAGGTGGCAATCAGCCCCAGCATTTT. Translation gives CASSRTGGNQPQHF.

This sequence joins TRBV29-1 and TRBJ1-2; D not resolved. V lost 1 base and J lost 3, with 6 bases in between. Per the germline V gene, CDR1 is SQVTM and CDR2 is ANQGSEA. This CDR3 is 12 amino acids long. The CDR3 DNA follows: TGCAGCGTTGAAGCCACCTACTATGGCTACACCTTC. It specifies CSVEATYYGYTF. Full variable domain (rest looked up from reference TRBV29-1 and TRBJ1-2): SAVISQKPSRDICQRGTSLTIQCQVDSQVTMMFWYRQQPGQSLTLIATANQGSEATYESGFVIDKFPISRPNLTFSTLTVSNMSPEDSSIYLCSVEATYYGYTFGSGTRLTVV.

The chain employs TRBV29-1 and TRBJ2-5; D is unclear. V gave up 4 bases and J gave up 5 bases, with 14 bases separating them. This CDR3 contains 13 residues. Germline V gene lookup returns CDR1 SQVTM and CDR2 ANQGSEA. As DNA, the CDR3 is TGCAGCGTTGTCTCTTGGGGTGCGGAGACCCAGTACTTC. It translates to CSVVSWGAETQYF.

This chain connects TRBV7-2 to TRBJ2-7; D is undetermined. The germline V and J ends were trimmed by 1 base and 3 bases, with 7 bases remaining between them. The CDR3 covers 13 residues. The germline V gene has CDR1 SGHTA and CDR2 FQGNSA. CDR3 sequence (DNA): TGTGCCAGCAGCTTAGTCAGGAACTACGAGCAGTACTTC. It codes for CASSLVRNYEQYF.

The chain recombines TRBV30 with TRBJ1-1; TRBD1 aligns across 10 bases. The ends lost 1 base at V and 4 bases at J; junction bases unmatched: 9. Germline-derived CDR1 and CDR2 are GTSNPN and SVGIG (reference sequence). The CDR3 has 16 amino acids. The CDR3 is CAWSAKTGGLATEAFF. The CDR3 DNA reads TGTGCCTGGAGTGCCAAGACAGGGGGCTTGGCCACTGAAGCTTTCTTT.

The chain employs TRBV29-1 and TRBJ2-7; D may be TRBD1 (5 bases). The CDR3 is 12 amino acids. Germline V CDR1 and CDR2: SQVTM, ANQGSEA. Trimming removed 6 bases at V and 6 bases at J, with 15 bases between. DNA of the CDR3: TGCAGCGTGGGTATCAGGGTAGGCGAGCAGTACTTC. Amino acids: CSVGIRVGEQYF.

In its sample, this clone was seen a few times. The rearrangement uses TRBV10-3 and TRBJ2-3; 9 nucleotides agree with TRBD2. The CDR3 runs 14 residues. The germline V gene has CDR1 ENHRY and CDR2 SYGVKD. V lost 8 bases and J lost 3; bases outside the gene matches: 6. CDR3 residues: CAIQASGITDTQYF. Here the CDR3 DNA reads TGTGCCATCCAGGCTAGCGGGATAACAGATACGCAGTATTTT.